The 24 T cell receptor beta chains presented below share a single source sample, sequenced in a study of OX40 agonist ivuxolimab in advanced cancers. Repertoires were generated with immunoSEQ multiplex PCR, while TCRdb's copy carries only in-frame clones and drops some. The sample lists roughly 70,000 clones; approximately 83% were seen once. This material consisted of CD4+ or CD8+ T cells sorted from blood, taken in a trial of the OX40 agonist ivuxolimab. These TCRs come from an adult with an advanced solid tumor such as melanoma, head and neck, liver or kidney cancer.

The chain combines TRBV4-1 with TRBJ1-2; 7 bases line up with TRBD1. The trim removed 3 bases at V and 6 bases at J, leaving 1 base unmatched. From germline, CDR1 is MGHRA and CDR2 YSYEKL. This CDR3 is built from 12 residues. The CDR3 nucleotides are TGCGCCAGCAGCCAGGGGACAGATGGCTACACCTTC. Translated, it gives CASSQGTDGYTF.

The V call is TRBV4-3, the J call TRBJ2-3; TRBD1 agrees at 8 bases. Germline lookup yields CDR1 LGHNA and CDR2 YSLEER. Losses at the gene ends were 3 bases for V and 6 bases for J; bases not matched to a gene: 5. The CDR3 has 14 residues. The CDR3 bases are TGCGCCAGCAGCCAGCAGACAGGGGTCGATACGCAGTATTTT. Protein sequence: CASSQQTGVDTQYF.

The chain recombines TRBV27 with TRBJ1-4; D is perhaps TRBD1 (6 bases). CDR1 MNHEY and CDR2 SMNVEV come from the germline V gene (reference sequence). The CDR3 consists of 14 residues. V lost 3 bases and J lost 4, with 9 bases in between. CDR3 amino acids: CASSLGARNEKLFF. The DNA of the CDR3 is TGTGCCAGCAGTTTGGGGGCCCGTAATGAAAAACTGTTTTTT.

The chain recombines TRBV19 with TRBJ2-6; 12 nucleotides line up with TRBD1. Trimming took 6 bases from V and 4 from J; bases not matched to a gene: 7. The CDR3 is 17 amino acids. Germline CDR1 is LNHDA and CDR2 is SQIVND (reference sequence). CDR3 region: CASRGTGGASGANVLTF. CDR3 nucleotides: TGTGCCAGTAGGGGGACAGGGGGCGCGTCAGGGGCCAACGTCCTGACTTTC.

The V and J genes are TRBV30 and TRBJ1-5; D remains ambiguous. The V gene's germline CDR1 is GTSNPN and CDR2 SVGIG (reference sequence). This CDR3 spans 16 amino acids. V was shortened by 1 base and J by 0 bases, with 13 bases between the two germline ends. CDR3: CAWSALRLDSNQPQHF. Here the CDR3 DNA reads TGTGCCTGGAGTGCCCTCCGCCTCGATAGCAATCAGCCCCAGCATTTT.

V and J are TRBV5-1 and TRBJ2-2; 7 positions agree with TRBD2. Per germline, CDR1 SGHRS and CDR2 YFSETQ. CDR3 length: 15 residues. The trim removed 0 bases at V and 1 base at J, leaving 0 bases unmatched. The DNA of the CDR3 is TGCGCCAGCAGCTTGGCGGGAGGGAACACCGGGGAGCTGTTTTTT. Translating gives CASSLAGGNTGELFF.

Regarding this clone: The junction departs from germline at one end; a sequencing error may be responsible. The CDR3 loop reads CASSREPSHEQYF. CDR3 sequence (DNA): TGTGCCAGCAGCAGGGAACCCTCCCACGAGCAGTACTTC. The chain links TRBV7-2 to TRBJ2-7; D gene uncertain. Germline assignment: CDR1 SGHTA and CDR2 FQGNSA. CDR3 length equals 13 residues.

The V call is TRBV20-1, the J call TRBJ2-1; maybe TRBD2 (6 bases). This CDR3 is built from 11 residues. CDR1 is DFQATT, CDR2 SNEGSKA, per germline (reference sequence). Trimming removed 4 bases at V and 8 bases at J, with 9 bases between. CDR3 residues: CSATRDYEQFF. The DNA for the CDR3 is TGCAGTGCTACCCGGGACTATGAGCAGTTCTTC.

This chain links TRBV5-1 with TRBJ1-6; the match to TRBD1 covers 11 bases. The J segment lost 7 bases and the V segment lost 3 bases, leaving 3 bases of the junction unmatched. CDR3 size: 15 residues. Germline loops: CDR1 SGHRS, CDR2 YFSETQ. This chain's CDR3 is CASSSDRGRNSPLHF. CDR3 coding DNA: TGCGCCAGCAGCTCGGACAGGGGGCGAAATTCACCCCTCCACTTT. Based on the CDR3 plus reference TRBV5-1 and TRBJ1-6, the full variable domain is KAGVTQTPRYLIKTRGQQVTLSCSPISGHRSVSWYQQTPGQGLQFLFEYFSETQRNKGNFPGRFSGRQFSNSRSEMNVSTLELGDSALYLCASSSDRGRNSPLHFGNGTRLTVT.

This chain connects TRBV10-2 to TRBJ2-1; perhaps TRBD1 as D (6 bases). Germline V gene lookup returns CDR1 WSHSY and CDR2 SAAADI. CDR3 size: 17 residues. V gave up 0 bases and J gave up 0 bases, with 12 bases separating them. CDR3 DNA sequence: TGCGCCAGCAGTGAGTCAGAACAGGGCCTCTCCTACAATGAGCAGTTCTTC. Its protein is CASSESEQGLSYNEQFF.

The CDR3 loop reads CASSTAREQYF. The DNA of the CDR3 is TGTGCCAGCAGCACCGCTCGGGAGCAGTACTTC. V usage is TRBV6-5 and J usage is TRBJ2-7; no definite D call. The CDR3 has 11 amino acids. Deletions cut 6 bases from V and 7 bases from J, with 10 bases between. CDR1 is MNHEY, CDR2 SVGAGI, per germline.

This chain links TRBV7-2 with TRBJ2-7, with D maybe TRBD2 (6 bases). The CDR3 length is 14 residues. Germline values: CDR1 SGHTA, CDR2 FQGNSA. V was clipped by 8 bases and J by 6 bases, with 20 bases between them. The CDR3 here is CASSPGLLGGEQYF. The DNA for the CDR3 is TGTGCCAGCTCACCGGGACTTCTTGGGGGCGAGCAGTACTTC.

The rearrangement joins TRBV4-3 to TRBJ1-1; D might be TRBD1 (5 bases). The CDR3 is 14 residues long. Deletions cut 0 bases from V and 4 bases from J, with 9 bases between. Germline V gene data show CDR1 as LGHNA and CDR2 as YSLEER. The CDR3 nucleotides read TGCGCCAGCAGCCAAGATAAGGGGACCACTGAAGCTTTCTTT. Amino acids: CASSQDKGTTEAFF.

V and J are TRBV2 and TRBJ1-2, with D perhaps matching TRBD1 (5 bases). The CDR3 is 15 amino acids. Trimming took 6 bases from V and 0 from J, leaving 14 bases between them. Germline lookup yields CDR1 SNHLY and CDR2 FYNNEI. The CDR3 DNA is TGTGCCAGCAGGCCAGGGAGGGGAGCTAACTATGGCTACACCTTC. Encoded protein: CASRPGRGANYGYTF.

The V and J genes are TRBV5-3 and TRBJ2-3, with 14 bases identical to TRBD2. TRBV5-3 is designated an ORF whose function remains uncertain. The CDR3 contains 17 residues. Losses at the gene ends were 6 bases for V and 0 bases for J; bases not matched to a gene: 6. Here the CDR3 reads CARTTWTSGGSTDTQYF. For the CDR3, the DNA is TGTGCCAGAACCACTTGGACTAGCGGGGGGAGCACAGATACGCAGTATTTT.

The rearrangement joins TRBV7-8 to TRBJ2-2; D is perhaps TRBD1 (6 bases). V lost 5 bases to trimming and J lost 5 bases, with 15 bases between them. CDR3 length: 15 residues. Germline CDR1 and CDR2: SGHVS and FQNEAQ. CDR3 in DNA: TGTGCCAGCAGCATGAACAGGGTTGAGACCGGGGAGCTGTTTTTT. Translated: CASSMNRVETGELFF.

The chain couples TRBV6-6 to TRBJ1-2, with 9 bases that match TRBD1. This CDR3 contains 15 residues. Germline V gene data show CDR1 as MNHNY and CDR2 as SVGAGI (reference sequence). V trimming: 0 bases; J trimming: 8 bases; junction bases outside the gene matches: 7. The CDR3 DNA is TGTGCCAGCAGTTACTCTCCCCAGACAGGGGGGGGCTACACCTTC. Translating it yields CASSYSPQTGGGYTF.

The V call is TRBV6-5, the J call TRBJ1-1; 10 bases line up with TRBD1. CDR1 is MNHEY, CDR2 SVGAGI, per germline. V lost 8 bases to trimming and J lost 6 bases; unmatched junction nucleotides: 9. The CDR3 consists of 14 residues. The CDR3, as DNA: TGTGCCAGCCGGGGGGGACAGGGGAGGGCTGAAGCTTTCTTT. It codes for CASRGGQGRAEAFF.

V gene TRBV19 combines with J gene TRBJ2-7; D gene unclear. V lost 4 bases to trimming and J lost 0 bases, with 16 bases between them. The CDR3 spans 16 residues. CDR1 is LNHDA and CDR2 is SQIVND in the germline V gene (reference sequence). The CDR3 reads CASSNPGARSSYEQYF. CDR3 nucleotide sequence: TGTGCCAGTAGTAATCCGGGTGCCAGGAGCTCCTACGAGCAGTACTTC. The entire variable domain, with the rest obtained from reference TRBV19 and TRBJ2-7, is as follows: DGGITQSPKYLFRKEGQNVTLSCEQNLNHDAMYWYRQDPGQGLRLIYYSQIVNDFQKGDIAEGYSVSREKKESFPLTVTSAQKNPTAFYLCASSNPGARSSYEQYFGPGTRLTVT.

J is TRBJ2-1 and V is TRBV11-3; perhaps TRBD1 as D (6 bases). The CDR3 runs to 16 residues. Per the germline V gene, CDR1 is SGHNT and CDR2 is YENEEA. V shed 1 base and J shed 3 bases, with 13 bases lying between them. The CDR3 region is CASSLGGGAGYNEQFF. The CDR3 nucleotides read TGTGCCAGCAGCTTAGGTGGGGGCGCTGGCTACAATGAGCAGTTCTTC.

This clone was counted a single time. The gene calls are TRBV11-2 and TRBJ1-5, with a weak D call TRBD1 (5 bases). V lost 0 bases, J lost 2 bases, and 8 bases lay in between. The CDR3 sequence is 15 residues long. CDR1 is SGHAT, CDR2 FQNNGV, per germline. The CDR3 DNA follows: TGTGCCAGCAGCTTAGATAGAGGGGGCAATCAGCCCCAGCATTTT. It is translated as CASSLDRGGNQPQHF.

The chain recombines TRBV6-4 with TRBJ2-2; a possible D gene is TRBD2 (7 bases). V lost 4 bases and J lost 6, with 12 bases in between. The CDR3 spans 14 residues. CDR1 is MRHNA and CDR2 is SNTAGT in the germline V gene. CDR3 coding DNA: TGTGCCAGCAGTGTCAGGGGAGGGTCCGGGGAGCTGTTTTTT. Amino acids: CASSVRGGSGELFF.

This chain uses TRBV7-6 with TRBJ2-1, with TRBD2 as a possible D gene (6 bases). Germline lookup yields CDR1 SGHVS and CDR2 FNYEAQ. The CDR3 is 13 residues long. The V end was cut by 4 bases, the J end by 9 bases, with 13 bases between. CDR3 region: CASSSGGLVEQFF. CDR3 coding DNA: TGTGCCAGCAGCTCCGGAGGGCTGGTTGAGCAGTTCTTC. Full variable domain (remainder filled in from reference TRBV7-6 and TRBJ2-1): GAGVSQSPRYKVTKRGQDVALRCDPISGHVSLYWYRQALGQGPEFLTYFNYEAQQDKSGLPNDRFSAERPEGSISTLTIQRTEQRDSAMYRCASSSGGLVEQFFGPGTRLTVL.

Here the CDR3 reads CASRRDSYSTDTQYF. CDR3 in DNA: TGTGCCAGCAGGCGGGACAGTTATAGCACAGATACGCAGTATTTT. The rearrangement joins TRBV28 to TRBJ2-3; tentatively, D is TRBD1 (7 bases). Trimming cost V 6 bases and J 0 bases, with 13 bases left between them. This CDR3 spans 15 amino acids. Germline V gene lookup returns CDR1 MDHEN and CDR2 SYDVKM.